Here is one T cell receptor beta chain with its context. This clonotype was observed a single time. Its antigen remains undetermined. No much larger clone exists at a distance of one base, and base qualities are not known. Just one read gives weak support. Library creation used 5' RACE. Data came from an Illumina HiSeq 2000. A universal primer binding site was introduced by template switching, and a unique molecular identifier was present in the final cDNA, enabling accurate counting of TCR cDNA molecules. Specific primers in the conserved constant-segment region were used to synthesize first-strand cDNA for the TCR alpha and beta chains. Each cDNA library was double barcoded, with a SMART-Mk sample barcode plus Illumina barcodes, to control for contamination. TruSeq adapter sequences along with Illumina sample barcodes were introduced in two successive PCR steps. The TCR alpha and beta cDNA libraries were sequenced on the Illumina HiSeq platform using custom primers. The published analysis was carried out like this. MiGEC processed the raw reads to extract unique molecular identifiers, while MiXCR was used to determine the CDR3 positions. For each individual, recombination models were inferred using an EM algorithm with the repgenHMM and IGoR tools. Shared clonotype analysis was performed with the tcR package in R, normalizing sharing by the product of cloneset sizes. To study raw recombination free of thymic and clonal selection effects, out-of-frame nonproductive sequences were analyzed. In TCRdb, the public reads were trimmed at Q25 with fastp and aligned with MiXCR, with productive beta chains retained. Here each entry gathers all rows of one CDR3 protein and keeps the most common genes and DNA. These V and J calls rely on TCRdb rather than the paper's analysis. This sample has 240,000 or so distinct CDR3 sequences in its table, and approximately 12% of those were observed once. The ten top clones hold 4% to 5% of the sample.

This record belongs to a study of identical twins (dated by TCRdb to 2016 to 2017). Describing the broader study: To test whether fetal clonotypes persist, this study deep-sequenced TCR alpha and beta repertoires from monozygotic twins, from unrelated adults of various ages, and from cord blood. To rule out contamination, replicate twin experiments were performed at different times with different library preparation protocols.

Findings and caveats that apply to the study as a whole: Abundant cord blood beta clonotypes had fewer insertions, young adult naive repertoires showed a similar but weaker trend, and memory repertoires showed no such trend. Out-of-frame TCR alpha sequences shared between twins showed an excess of low generation-probability sequences compared with coincidental sharing between unrelated individuals. A weaker excess of twin sharing was found in beta out-of-frame sequences because the signal-to-noise ratio was lowered by fewer shared sequences. In monozygotic twins, out-of-frame TCR alpha sharing was systematically underestimated by recombination models, although the models agreed with sharing between unrelated individuals. Invariant T cells such as MAIT and iNKT could partly confound zero-insertion analyses, although diverse VJ usage argued against such confounding for most clonotypes. Because the same donors could not be followed over many years, conclusions were based on cross-sectional statistical analysis.

Only healthy Caucasian donors were included. Three pairs of female monozygotic twins, all aged 18 to 29 years, made up the twin cohort. Miltenyi CD45RO+ enrichment and human naive T-cell isolation kits were used to isolate memory (CD45RO+) and naive T cells from PBMC. Separately, the same data were catalogued under a study of yellow fever vaccine responses in identical twins. The second study also describes: The T cell response to vaccination in identical twins was reported by the authors to appear partly convergent and partly personalized. The study precisely tracked vaccine-responding T cell clones in identical twins.

This receptor was identified in a woman aged 18-29 years in good health. Sequences were obtained from memory (CD45RO+) T cells sorted from blood. This sample's cell subset or site label indicates: CD45RO+ enriched T cells.

The DNA reads as follows: TGTGCCTGTTCAAGATCGGACCAAGAGACCCAGTACTTC. Its coded protein is CACSRSDQETQYF. Recombination linked TRBV30 to TRBJ2-5, with no reliable assignment of the D segment. V drops 6 bases and J drops 0 bases, leaving 11 bases in between. Counted from cysteine to phenylalanine, this CDR3 has 13 amino acids. CDR3 DNA only is kept here, 39 bases in frame from base 1. Via the germline V gene (reference sequence), CDR1 is GTSNPN and CDR2 SVGIG.